This record looks at one T cell receptor (beta chain) sequence and its context. Authors' analysis steps: Nucleated cell number was recorded as an estimate derived from reference gene primer amplification. Measured with immunoSEQ multiplex PCR; TCRdb has only the in-frame clones, and not every one. Clonal size and the V and J genes are those of that table, whereas D and trimming came from the DNA. This table has about 160,000 clones, over 75% appearing once. This specimen comes from a study of blood T cell repertoires in COVID-19. Across the whole study: Sites across the United States, Italy and Spain contributed samples from acute and convalescent COVID-19. The analysed material was cDNA or gDNA that came from T cells, B-cell-depleted T cells, or PBMCs.

The CDR3 is 14 amino acids. Trimming stripped 2 bases from V and 2 bases from J, with 7 bases between. Germline lookup yields CDR1 SGHRS and CDR2 YFSETQ. Material: peripheral blood. J is TRBJ1-4 and V is TRBV5-1; no firm D call. The source is a man aged 65 to 79 with acute or convalescent COVID-19. The CDR3 sequence: CASSLTSTNEKLFF. The CDR3 bases are TGCGCCAGCAGCTTAACTAGCACTAATGAAAAACTGTTTTTT.